This TCR beta chain came from a study of tumor-infiltrating lymphocytes in localized non-small cell lung cancer. In this sample, this clone turned up once. This CDR3 has 13 amino acids. Trimming took 5 bases from V and 4 from J; bases not matched to a gene: 3. Germline V CDR1 and CDR2: SGHAT, FQNNGV. Using immunoSEQ multiplex PCR, the repertoire was profiled, and TCRdb retains in-frame clones only, with some absent. Found here are fewer than 20,000 clones, roughly four fifths of them singletons; the top ten hold 8.5% to 9.5%. The material sequenced was lung tumor tissue. The TCR was taken from a human donor with non-small cell lung cancer. This rearrangement joins TRBV11-2 to TRBJ2-7; 9 bases align to TRBD2. CDR3 residues: CASSPAGGYEQYF. The CDR3 DNA reads as TGTGCCAGCAGCCCTGCGGGAGGGTACGAGCAGTACTTC.